Included here is one TCR beta chain sequence, with context. Only in-frame clones appear in the TCRdb table, and some are missing; sequencing was by immunoSEQ multiplex PCR. The sample has some 55,000 clones, just over 90% seen once. The data derive from a study of OX40 agonist ivuxolimab in advanced cancers. Per germline, CDR1 MNHNS and CDR2 SASEGT. The CDR3 consists of 15 residues. The V and J ends lost 6 bases and 5 bases, in that order; junction bases with no gene match: 8. The V call is TRBV6-1, the J call TRBJ2-5, with 11 bases lining up with TRBD2. Material: CD4+ or CD8+ T cells sorted from blood, obtained in a trial of the OX40 agonist ivuxolimab. This TCR derives from an adult with an advanced solid tumor such as melanoma, head and neck, liver or kidney cancer. Here the CDR3 reads CASSPTSGEGETQYF. The CDR3 DNA sequence: TGTGCCAGCAGCCCGACTAGCGGGGAAGGGGAGACCCAGTACTTC.